Sequencing of this T cell receptor (beta chain) was carried out in a study of T cell repertoires in cytomegalovirus infection. TCRdb re-called the reads through MiXCR, storing one row per CDR3 protein. The sample lists over 450,000 distinct CDR3 sequences; about 10% were seen once. The CDR3 runs 15 residues. Losses at the gene ends were 3 bases for V and 4 bases for J; bases not matched to a gene: 6. The germline gives CDR1 SGHAT, CDR2 FQNNGV. In this sample, this clonotype turned up a few times. The rearrangement links TRBV11-2 to TRBJ2-7, with TRBD1 identical over 10 bases. Source material: PBMCs. The sequence was obtained from a human donor in good health (CMV status not recorded). Some clones in this sample may be carry-over from other donors' samples. This chain's CDR3 is CASSFTRDRGYEQYF. The CDR3 region has the DNA TGTGCCAGCAGCTTTACCCGGGACAGGGGTTACGAGCAGTACTTC.